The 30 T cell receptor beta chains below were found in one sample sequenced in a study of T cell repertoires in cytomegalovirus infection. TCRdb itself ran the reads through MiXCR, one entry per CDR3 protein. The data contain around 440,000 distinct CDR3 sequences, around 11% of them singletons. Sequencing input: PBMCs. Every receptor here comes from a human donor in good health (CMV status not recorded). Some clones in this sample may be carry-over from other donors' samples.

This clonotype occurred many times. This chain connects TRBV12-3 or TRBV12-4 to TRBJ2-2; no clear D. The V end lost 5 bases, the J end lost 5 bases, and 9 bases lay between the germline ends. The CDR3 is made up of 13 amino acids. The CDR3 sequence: CASSPRRTGELFF. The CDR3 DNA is TGTGCCAGCAGTCCGCGAAGGACCGGGGAGCTGTTTTTT.

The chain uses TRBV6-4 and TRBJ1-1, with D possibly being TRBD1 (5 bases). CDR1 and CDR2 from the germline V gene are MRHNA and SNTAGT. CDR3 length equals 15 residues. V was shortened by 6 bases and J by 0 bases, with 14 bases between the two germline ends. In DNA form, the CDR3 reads TGTGCCAGCAGAAAAGAGGGACGGGTGAACACTGAAGCTTTCTTT. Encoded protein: CASRKEGRVNTEAFF.

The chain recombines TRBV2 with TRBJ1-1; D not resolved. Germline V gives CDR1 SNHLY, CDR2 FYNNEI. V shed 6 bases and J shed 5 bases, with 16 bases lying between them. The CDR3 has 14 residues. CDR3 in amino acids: CASSARGWETEAFF. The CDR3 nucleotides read TGTGCCAGCAGCGCGAGAGGGTGGGAAACTGAAGCTTTCTTT.

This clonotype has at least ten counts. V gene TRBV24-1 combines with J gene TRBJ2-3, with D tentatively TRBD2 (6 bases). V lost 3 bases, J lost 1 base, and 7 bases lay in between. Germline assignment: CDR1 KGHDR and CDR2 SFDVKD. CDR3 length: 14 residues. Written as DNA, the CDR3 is TGTGCCACCAGTGATCAGCGGGGCACAGATACGCAGTATTTT. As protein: CATSDQRGTDTQYF.

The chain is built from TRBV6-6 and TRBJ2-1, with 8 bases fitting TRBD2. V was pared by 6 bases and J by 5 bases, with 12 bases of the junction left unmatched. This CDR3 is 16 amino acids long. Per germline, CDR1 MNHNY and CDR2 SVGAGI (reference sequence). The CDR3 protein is CASSDRPGGADNEQFF. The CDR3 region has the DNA TGTGCCAGCAGCGACCGTCCCGGGGGGGCGGACAATGAGCAGTTCTTC.

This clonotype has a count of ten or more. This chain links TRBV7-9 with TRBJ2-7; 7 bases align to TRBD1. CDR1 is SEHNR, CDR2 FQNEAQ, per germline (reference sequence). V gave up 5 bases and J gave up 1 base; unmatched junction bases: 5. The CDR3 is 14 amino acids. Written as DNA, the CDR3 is TGTGCCAGCAGCATGGGACAGCGTTCCTACGAGCAGTACTTC. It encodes CASSMGQRSYEQYF.

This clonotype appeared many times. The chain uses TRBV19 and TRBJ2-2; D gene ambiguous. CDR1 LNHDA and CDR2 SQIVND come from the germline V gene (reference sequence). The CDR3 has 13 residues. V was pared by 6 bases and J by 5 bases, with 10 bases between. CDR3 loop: CASSPSWTGELFF. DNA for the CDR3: TGTGCCAGTAGCCCCTCGTGGACCGGGGAGCTGTTTTTT.

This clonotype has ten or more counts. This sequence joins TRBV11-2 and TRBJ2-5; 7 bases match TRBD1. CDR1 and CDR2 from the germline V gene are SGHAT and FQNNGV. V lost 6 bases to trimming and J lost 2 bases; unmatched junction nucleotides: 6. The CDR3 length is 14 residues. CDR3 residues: CASRFPGQQETQYF. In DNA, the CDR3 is TGTGCCAGCAGGTTCCCGGGACAGCAAGAGACCCAGTACTTC.

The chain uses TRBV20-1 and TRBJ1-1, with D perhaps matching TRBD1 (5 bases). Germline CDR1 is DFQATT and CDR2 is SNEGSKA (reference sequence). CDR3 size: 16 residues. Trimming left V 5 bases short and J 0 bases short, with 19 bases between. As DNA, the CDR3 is TGCAGTGCTGGTTTACCGGGACTTATCATGAACACTGAAGCTTTCTTT. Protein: CSAGLPGLIMNTEAFF.

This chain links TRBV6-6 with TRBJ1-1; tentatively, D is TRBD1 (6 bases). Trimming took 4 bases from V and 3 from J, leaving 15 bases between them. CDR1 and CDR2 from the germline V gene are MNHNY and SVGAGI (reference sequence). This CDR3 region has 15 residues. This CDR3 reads CASSFSGVPDTEAFF. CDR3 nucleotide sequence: TGTGCCAGCAGTTTCTCAGGGGTCCCTGACACTGAAGCTTTCTTT.

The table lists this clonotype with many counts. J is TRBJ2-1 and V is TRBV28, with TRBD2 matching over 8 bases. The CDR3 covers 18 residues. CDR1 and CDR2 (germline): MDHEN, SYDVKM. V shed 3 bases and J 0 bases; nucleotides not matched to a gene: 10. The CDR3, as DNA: TGTGCCAGCAGTTTCTCGAATAGCGGGGAGCCCTCCTACAATGAGCAGTTCTTC. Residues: CASSFSNSGEPSYNEQFF.

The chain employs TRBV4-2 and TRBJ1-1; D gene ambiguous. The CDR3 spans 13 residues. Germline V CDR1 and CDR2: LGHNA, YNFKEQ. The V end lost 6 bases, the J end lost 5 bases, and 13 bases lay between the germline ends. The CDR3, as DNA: TGTGCCAGCAGTTTGGGAACCTTAACTGAAGCTTTCTTT. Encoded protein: CASSLGTLTEAFF.

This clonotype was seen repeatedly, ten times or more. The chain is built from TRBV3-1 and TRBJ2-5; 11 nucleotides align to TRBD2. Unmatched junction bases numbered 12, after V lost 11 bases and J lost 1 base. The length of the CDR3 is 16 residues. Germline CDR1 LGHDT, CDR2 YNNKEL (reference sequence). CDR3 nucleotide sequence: TGTGCCTCCAAGCTGAGACTAGCGGGGACCCAAGAGACCCAGTACTTC. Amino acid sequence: CASKLRLAGTQETQYF.

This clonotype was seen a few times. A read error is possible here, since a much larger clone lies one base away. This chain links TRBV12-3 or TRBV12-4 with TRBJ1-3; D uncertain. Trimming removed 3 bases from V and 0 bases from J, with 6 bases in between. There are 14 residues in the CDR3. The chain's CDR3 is CASSFDLSGNTIYF. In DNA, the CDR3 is TGTGCCAGCAGTTTCGACCTCTCTGGAAACACCATATATTTT.

The CDR3 sequence is CASSYRTSSYEQYF. DNA of the CDR3: TGTGCCAGTAGTTACAGGACAAGCTCCTACGAGCAGTACTTC. The V call is TRBV19, the J call TRBJ2-7; a possible D gene is TRBD1 (5 bases). The CDR3 runs 14 residues. The V end lost 5 bases, the J end lost 0 bases, and 11 bases lay between the germline ends. Germline lookup yields CDR1 LNHDA and CDR2 SQIVND (reference sequence).

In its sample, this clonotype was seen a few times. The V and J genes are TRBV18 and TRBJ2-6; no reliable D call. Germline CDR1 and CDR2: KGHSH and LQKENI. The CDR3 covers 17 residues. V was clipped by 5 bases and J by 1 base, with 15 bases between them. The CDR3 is CASSADPRLSGANVLTF. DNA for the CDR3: TGTGCCAGCTCAGCGGACCCCCGTCTGTCTGGGGCCAACGTCCTGACTTTC.

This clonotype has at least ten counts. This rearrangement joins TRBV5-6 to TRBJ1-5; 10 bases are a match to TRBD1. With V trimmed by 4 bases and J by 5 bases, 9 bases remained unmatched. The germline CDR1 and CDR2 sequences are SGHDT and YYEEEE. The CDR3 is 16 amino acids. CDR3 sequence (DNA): TGTGCCAGCAGCCATATGACAGGGGGCAGCTATCAGCCCCAGCATTTT. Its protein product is CASSHMTGGSYQPQHF.

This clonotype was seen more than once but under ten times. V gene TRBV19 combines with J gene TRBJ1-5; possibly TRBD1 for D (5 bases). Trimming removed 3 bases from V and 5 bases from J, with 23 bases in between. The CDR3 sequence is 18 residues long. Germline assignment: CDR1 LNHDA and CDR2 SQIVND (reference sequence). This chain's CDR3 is CASSMATGTQWRDQPQHF. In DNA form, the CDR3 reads TGTGCCAGTAGTATGGCTACCGGGACCCAATGGAGGGATCAGCCCCAGCATTTT.

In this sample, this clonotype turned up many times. The CDR3 bases are TGTGCCATCAGCCCAGGCGACCTTAGCGGGGGGGCTGAGCAGTTCTTC. Protein sequence: CAISPGDLSGGAEQFF. The V call is TRBV10-3, the J call TRBJ2-1; 11 bases agree with TRBD2. Germline assignment: CDR1 ENHRY and CDR2 SYGVKD. V dropped 6 bases and J dropped 9; count of bases not matched to a gene: 13. The CDR3 runs to 16 residues.

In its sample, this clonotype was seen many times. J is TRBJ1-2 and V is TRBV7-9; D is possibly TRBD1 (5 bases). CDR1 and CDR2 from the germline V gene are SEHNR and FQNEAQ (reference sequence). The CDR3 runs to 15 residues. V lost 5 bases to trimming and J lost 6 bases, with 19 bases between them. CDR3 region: CASSPPGGEGHGYTF. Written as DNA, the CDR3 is TGTGCCAGCAGCCCCCCGGGAGGGGAGGGTCATGGCTACACCTTC.

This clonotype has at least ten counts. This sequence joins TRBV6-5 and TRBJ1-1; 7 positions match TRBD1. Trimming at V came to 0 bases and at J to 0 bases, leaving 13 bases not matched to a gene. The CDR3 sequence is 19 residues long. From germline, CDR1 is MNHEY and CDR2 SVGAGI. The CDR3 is CASSYSKGARGIMNTEAFF. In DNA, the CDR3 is TGTGCCAGCAGTTACTCGAAGGGGGCCAGGGGGATAATGAACACTGAAGCTTTCTTT.

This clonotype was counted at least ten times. The CDR3 loop is CASSYLKTRGRTEAFF. The CDR3 bases are TGTGCCAGCAGTTACCTTAAGACTAGGGGGCGGACTGAAGCTTTCTTT. The rearrangement uses TRBV6-5 and TRBJ1-1; 7 bases agree with TRBD1. The V gene's germline CDR1 is MNHEY and CDR2 SVGAGI. The J segment lost 5 bases and the V segment lost 2 bases, leaving 11 bases of the junction unmatched. This CDR3 comprises 16 residues.

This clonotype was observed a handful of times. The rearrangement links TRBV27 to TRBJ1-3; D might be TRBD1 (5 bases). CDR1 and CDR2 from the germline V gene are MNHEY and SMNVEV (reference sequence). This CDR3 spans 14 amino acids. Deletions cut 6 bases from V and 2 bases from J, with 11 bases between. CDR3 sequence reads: CASSPTEAGNTIYF. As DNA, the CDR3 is TGTGCCAGCAGCCCGACAGAGGCTGGAAACACCATATATTTT.

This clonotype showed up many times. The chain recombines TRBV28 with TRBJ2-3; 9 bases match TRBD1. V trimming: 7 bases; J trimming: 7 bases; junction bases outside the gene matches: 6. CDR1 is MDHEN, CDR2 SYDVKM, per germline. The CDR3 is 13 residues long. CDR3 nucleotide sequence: TGTGCCAGCACCAGGGACAGGGCGTATACGCAGTATTTT. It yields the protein CASTRDRAYTQYF.

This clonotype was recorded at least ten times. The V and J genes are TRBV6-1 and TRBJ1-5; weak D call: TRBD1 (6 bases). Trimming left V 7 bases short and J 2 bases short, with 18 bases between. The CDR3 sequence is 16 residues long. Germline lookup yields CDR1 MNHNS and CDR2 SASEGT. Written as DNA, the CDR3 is TGTGCCAGCACCCTTAGGGGGGTCGGAGGCAATCAGCCCCAGCATTTT. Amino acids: CASTLRGVGGNQPQHF.

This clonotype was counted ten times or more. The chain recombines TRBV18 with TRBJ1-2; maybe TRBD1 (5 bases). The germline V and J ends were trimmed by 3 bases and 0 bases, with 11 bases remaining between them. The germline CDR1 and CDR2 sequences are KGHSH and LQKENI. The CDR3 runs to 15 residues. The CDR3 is CASSPGDPANYGYTF. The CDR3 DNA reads TGTGCCAGCTCACCTGGGGACCCAGCTAACTATGGCTACACCTTC.

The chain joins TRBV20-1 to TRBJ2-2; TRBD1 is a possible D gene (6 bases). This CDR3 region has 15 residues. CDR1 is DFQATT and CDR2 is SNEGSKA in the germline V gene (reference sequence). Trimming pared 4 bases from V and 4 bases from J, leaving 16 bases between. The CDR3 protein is CSATRGDTPTGELFF. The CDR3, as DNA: TGCAGTGCTACCAGGGGAGATACACCCACCGGGGAGCTGTTTTTT.

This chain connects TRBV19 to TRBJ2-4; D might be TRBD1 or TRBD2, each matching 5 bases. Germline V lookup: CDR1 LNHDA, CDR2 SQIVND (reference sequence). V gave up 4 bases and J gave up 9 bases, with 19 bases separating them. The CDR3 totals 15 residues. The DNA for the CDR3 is TGTGCCAGTAGTACCAACCGGGCTAGGGGAGCCATTCAGTACTTC. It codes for CASSTNRARGAIQYF.

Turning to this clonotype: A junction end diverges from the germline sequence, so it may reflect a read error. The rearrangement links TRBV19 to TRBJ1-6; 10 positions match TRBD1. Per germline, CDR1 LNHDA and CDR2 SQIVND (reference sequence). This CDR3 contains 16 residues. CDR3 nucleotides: TGTGCCAGTAATATACCCCGGACAGGGGGAGGATCACCCCTCCACTTT. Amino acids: CASNIPRTGGGSPLHF.

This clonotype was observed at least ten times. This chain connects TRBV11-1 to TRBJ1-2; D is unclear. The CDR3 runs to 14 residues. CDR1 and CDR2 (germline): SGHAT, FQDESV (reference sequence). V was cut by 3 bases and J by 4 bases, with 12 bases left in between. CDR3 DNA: TGTGCCAGCAGCTTCCAAGGACTCCCCTATGGCTACACCTTC. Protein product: CASSFQGLPYGYTF.